This TCR beta chain was documented in a study of T cell repertoires in cytomegalovirus infection. Germline CDR1 MDHEN, CDR2 SYDVKM. Trimming took off 8 bases at V and 13 bases at J, with 12 bases between the two ends. The CDR3 is made up of 11 amino acids. As concerns this clonotype: Antigen: not known.

TCRdb independently ran MiXCR on the reads; one entry per CDR3 protein. There are about 220,000 distinct CDR3 sequences in the sample; about 38% occur only once, and approximately 59% lies in the top ten. The source is a human donor in good health (CMV status not recorded). Some clones in this sample may be carry-over from other donors' samples. Sequences were derived from CD8+ T cells from cultured PBMCs, sampled from culture after CMV antigen stimulation. This chain connects TRBV28 to TRBJ1-6; D unresolved. The CDR3 protein is CASQILEPLHF. The CDR3 DNA reads TGTGCCAGCCAAATCTTAGAGCCCCTCCACTTT. Based on the CDR3 plus reference TRBV28 and TRBJ1-6, the full variable domain is DVKVTQSSRYLVKRTGEKVFLECVQDMDHENMFWYRQDPGLGLRLIYFSYDVKMKEKGDIPEGYSVSREKKERFSLILESASTNQTSMYLCASQILEPLHFGNGTRLTVT.